The present T cell receptor (beta chain) was sequenced within a study of shared clonotypes between healthy human individuals. Donors had no recently reported acute infections or vaccinations and were HIV-negative. Sequencing used immunoSEQ multiplex PCR; TCRdb keeps in-frame clones, though not all of them. The sample yields about 600,000 clones, approximately 97% seen once. Germline CDR1 reads MNHEY; CDR2 reads SMNVEV (reference sequence). The CDR3 is 14 residues long. The trim removed 3 bases at V and 6 bases at J, leaving 7 bases unmatched. The V call is TRBV27, the J call TRBJ2-7; 8 bases match TRBD2. This clonotype was obtained from a woman in her twenties or thirties in good health. Sequences were obtained from naive CD4+ T cells sorted from blood. Subset defined: CD45RA+ positively selected. CDR3 sequence reads: CASSLIDTSGEQYF. Written as DNA, the CDR3 is TGTGCCAGCAGTTTGATAGATACTAGCGGCGAGCAGTACTTC.